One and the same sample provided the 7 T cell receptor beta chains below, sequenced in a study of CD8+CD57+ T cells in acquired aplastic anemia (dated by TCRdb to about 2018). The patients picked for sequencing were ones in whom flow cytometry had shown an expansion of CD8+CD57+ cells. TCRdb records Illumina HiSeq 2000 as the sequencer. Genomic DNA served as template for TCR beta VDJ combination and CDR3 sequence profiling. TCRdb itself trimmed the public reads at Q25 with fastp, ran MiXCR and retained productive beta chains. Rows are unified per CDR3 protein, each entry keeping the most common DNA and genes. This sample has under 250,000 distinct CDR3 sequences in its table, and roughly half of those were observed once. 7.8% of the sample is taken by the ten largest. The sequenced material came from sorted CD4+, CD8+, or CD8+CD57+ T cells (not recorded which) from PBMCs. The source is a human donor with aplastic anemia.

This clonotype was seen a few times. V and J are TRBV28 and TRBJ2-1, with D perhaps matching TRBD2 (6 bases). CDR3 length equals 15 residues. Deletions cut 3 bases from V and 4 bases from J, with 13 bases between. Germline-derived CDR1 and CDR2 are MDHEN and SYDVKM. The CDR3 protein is CASSFHPSAYNEQFF. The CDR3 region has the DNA TGTGCCAGCAGTTTTCATCCTAGCGCGTACAATGAGCAGTTCTTC.

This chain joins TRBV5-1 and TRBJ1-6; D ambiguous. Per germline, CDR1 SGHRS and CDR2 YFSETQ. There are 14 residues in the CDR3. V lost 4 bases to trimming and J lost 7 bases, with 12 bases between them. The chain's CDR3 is CASSRGENNSPLHF. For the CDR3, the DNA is TGCGCCAGCAGCAGAGGAGAGAACAATTCACCCCTCCACTTT. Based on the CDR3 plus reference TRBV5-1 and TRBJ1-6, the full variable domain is KAGVTQTPRYLIKTRGQQVTLSCSPISGHRSVSWYQQTPGQGLQFLFEYFSETQRNKGNFPGRFSGRQFSNSRSEMNVSTLELGDSALYLCASSRGENNSPLHFGNGTRLTVT.

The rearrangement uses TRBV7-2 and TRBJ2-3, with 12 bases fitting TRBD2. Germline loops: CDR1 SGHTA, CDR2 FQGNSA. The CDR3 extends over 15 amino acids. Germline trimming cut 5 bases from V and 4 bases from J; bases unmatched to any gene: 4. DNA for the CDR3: TGTGCCAGCAGCCGGACTAGCGGGGCATCAGATACGCAGTATTTT. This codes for CASSRTSGASDTQYF.

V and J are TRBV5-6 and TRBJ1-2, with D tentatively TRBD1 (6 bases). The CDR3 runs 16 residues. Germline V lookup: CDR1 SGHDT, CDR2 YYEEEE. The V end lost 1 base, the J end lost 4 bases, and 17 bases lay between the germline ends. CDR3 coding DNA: TGTGCCAGCAGCTTGCCGCGAGGGGGGTGGGGCTATGGCTACACCTTC. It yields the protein CASSLPRGGWGYGYTF.

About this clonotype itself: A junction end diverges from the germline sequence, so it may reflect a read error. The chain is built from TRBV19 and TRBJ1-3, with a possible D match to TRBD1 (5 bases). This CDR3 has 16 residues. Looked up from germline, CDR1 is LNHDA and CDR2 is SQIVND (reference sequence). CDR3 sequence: CASSIVGGADGTTIYF. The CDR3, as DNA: TGTGCCAGTAGTATAGTAGGCGGGGCTGATGGAACCACCATATATTTT.

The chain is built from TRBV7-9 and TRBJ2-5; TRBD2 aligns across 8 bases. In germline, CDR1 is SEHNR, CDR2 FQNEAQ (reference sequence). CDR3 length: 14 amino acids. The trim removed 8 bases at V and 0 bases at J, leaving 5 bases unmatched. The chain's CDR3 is CASQLAAYQETQYF. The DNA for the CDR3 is TGTGCCAGCCAACTAGCGGCGTACCAAGAGACCCAGTACTTC.

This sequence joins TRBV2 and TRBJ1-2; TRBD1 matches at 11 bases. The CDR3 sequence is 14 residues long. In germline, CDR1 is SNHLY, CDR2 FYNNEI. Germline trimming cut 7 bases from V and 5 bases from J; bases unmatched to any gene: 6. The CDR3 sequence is CASTFGQGAYGYTF. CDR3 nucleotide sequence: TGTGCCAGCACCTTTGGACAGGGGGCTTATGGCTACACCTTC.